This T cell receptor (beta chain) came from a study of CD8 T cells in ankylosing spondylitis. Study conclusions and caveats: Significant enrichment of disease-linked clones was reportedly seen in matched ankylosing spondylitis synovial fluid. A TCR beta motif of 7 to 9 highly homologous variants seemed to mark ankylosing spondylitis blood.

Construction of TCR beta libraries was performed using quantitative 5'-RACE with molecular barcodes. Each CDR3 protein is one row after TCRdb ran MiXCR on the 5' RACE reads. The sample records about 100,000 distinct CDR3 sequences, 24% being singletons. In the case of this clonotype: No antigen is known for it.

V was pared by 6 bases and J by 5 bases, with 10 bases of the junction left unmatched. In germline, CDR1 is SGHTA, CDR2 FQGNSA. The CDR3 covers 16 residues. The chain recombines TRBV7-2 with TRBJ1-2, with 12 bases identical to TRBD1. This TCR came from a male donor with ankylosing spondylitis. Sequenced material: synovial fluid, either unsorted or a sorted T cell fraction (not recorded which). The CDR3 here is CASSPGGDRGHYGYTF. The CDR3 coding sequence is TGTGCCAGCAGTCCCGGGGGGGACAGGGGGCATTATGGCTACACCTTC.